This note documents a single T cell receptor beta chain sequence. Its matching antigen is unknown. This sample is part of a study of T cell responses to AZD1222 COVID-19 vaccine. The study, taken as a whole, reports: Nearly half of unique spike-specific TCRs reportedly avoided B.1.351 and B.1.1.7 mutated regions. Vaccination with two AZD1222 doses was followed by a rise in Spike-specific TCR breadth and depth.

V dropped 2 bases and J dropped 7 bases, with 12 bases sitting between them. Germline V lookup: CDR1 SGHKS, CDR2 YYEKEE (reference sequence). The CDR3 runs 13 residues. Measured with immunoSEQ multiplex PCR; TCRdb has only the in-frame clones, and not every one. This table has 100,000 to 140,000 clones, over 80% appearing once. The sample here was peripheral blood, taken 28 days after the second AZD1222 dose. V is TRBV5-5 and J is TRBJ1-1; D is unresolved. This clonotype originated in an adult who received the AZD1222 COVID-19 vaccine. DNA of the CDR3: TGTGCCAGCAGCTTTGAACAGAAATTTGAAGCTTTCTTT. The encoded protein is CASSFEQKFEAFF.